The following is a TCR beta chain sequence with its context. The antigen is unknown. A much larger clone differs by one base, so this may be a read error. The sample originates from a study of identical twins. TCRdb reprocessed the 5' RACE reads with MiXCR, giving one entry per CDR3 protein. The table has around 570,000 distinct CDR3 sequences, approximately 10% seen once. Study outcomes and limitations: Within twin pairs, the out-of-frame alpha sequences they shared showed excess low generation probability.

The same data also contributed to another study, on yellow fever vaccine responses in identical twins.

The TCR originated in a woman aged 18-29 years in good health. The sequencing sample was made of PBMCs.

CDR3 sequence: CSARDGRNPHNEQFF. The CDR3 DNA reads TGCAGTGCTAGAGATGGGCGGAACCCCCACAATGAGCAGTTCTTC. The chain uses TRBV20-1 and TRBJ2-1; D unresolved. This CDR3 region has 15 residues. V gave up 0 bases and J gave up 5 bases, with 14 bases separating them. The germline V gene has CDR1 DFQATT and CDR2 SNEGSKA (reference sequence).